The TCR beta chain under discussion was sequenced for a study of T cell responses to AZD1222 COVID-19 vaccine. Study-level points and caveats: Unmutated variant regions are reportedly the target of nearly half of TCRs that are spike-specific. Repertoire sampling was restricted to post-peak T cell response timepoints. Following two doses of AZD1222, Spike-specific TCR breadth and depth rose. There were mostly white British donors and more females than males, and clonal diversity was possibly underestimated.

V lost 4 bases and J 8 bases, leaving 11 bases between the germline ends. CDR3 size: 12 residues. CDR1 SNHLY and CDR2 FYNNEI come from the germline V gene. Assay: immunoSEQ multiplex PCR; the TCRdb copy retains only in-frame clones and omits some. The sample lists around 63,000 clones, 85% occurring once. Regarding this clone: Its antigen is unknown.

The rearrangement links TRBV2 to TRBJ1-2; TRBD1 might be the D (5 bases). Sequencing was performed on peripheral blood, taken on day 0 of AZD1222 vaccination. This TCR derives from an adult in good health. CDR3 nucleotides: TGTGCCAGCAGTGTAGACAGTTTGGGCTACACCTTC. The encoded protein is CASSVDSLGYTF.